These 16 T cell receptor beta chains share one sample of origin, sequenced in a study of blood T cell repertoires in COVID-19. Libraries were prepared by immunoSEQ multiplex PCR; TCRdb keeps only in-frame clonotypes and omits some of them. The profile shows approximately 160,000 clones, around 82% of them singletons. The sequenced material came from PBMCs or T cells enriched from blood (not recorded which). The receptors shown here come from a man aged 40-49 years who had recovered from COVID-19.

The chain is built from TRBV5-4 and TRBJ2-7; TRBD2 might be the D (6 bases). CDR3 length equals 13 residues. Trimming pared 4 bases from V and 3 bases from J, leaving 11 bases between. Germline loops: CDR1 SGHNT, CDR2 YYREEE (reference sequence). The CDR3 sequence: CASSTRGLYEQYF. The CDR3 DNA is TGTGCCAGCAGCACCCGGGGACTCTACGAGCAGTACTTC.

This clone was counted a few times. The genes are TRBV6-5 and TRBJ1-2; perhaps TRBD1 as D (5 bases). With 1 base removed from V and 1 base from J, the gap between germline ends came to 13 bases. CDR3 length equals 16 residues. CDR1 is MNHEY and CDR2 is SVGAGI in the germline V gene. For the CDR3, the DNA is TGTGCCAGCAGTTACTTTCCCTCGGGGGATAACTATGGCTACACCTTC. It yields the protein CASSYFPSGDNYGYTF.

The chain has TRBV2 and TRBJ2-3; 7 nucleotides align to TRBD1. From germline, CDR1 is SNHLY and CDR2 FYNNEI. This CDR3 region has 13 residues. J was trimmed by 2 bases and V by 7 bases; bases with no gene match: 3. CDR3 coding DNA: TGTGCCAGCATGGGGACAGTCACAGATACGCAGTATTTT. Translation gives CASMGTVTDTQYF.

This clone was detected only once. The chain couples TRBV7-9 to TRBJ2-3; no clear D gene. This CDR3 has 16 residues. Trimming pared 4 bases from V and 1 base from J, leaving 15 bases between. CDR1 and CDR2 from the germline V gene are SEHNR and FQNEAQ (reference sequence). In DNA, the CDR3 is TGTGCCAGCAGCTCAGAGACGACTTTCGGCACAGATACGCAGTATTTT. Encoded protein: CASSSETTFGTDTQYF.

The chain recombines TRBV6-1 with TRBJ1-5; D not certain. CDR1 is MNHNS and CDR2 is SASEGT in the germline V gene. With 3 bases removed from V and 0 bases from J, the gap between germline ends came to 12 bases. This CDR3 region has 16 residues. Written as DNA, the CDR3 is TGTGCCAGCAGTGAGCAGACGGGTAGTAGCAATCAGCCCCAGCATTTT. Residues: CASSEQTGSSNQPQHF.

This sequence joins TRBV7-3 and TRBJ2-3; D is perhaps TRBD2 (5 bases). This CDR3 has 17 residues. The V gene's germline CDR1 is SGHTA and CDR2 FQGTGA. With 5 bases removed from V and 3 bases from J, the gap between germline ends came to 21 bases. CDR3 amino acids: CASSPTMGLAGTDTQYF. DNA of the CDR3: TGTGCCAGCAGCCCTACGATGGGTCTAGCTGGTACAGATACGCAGTATTTT.

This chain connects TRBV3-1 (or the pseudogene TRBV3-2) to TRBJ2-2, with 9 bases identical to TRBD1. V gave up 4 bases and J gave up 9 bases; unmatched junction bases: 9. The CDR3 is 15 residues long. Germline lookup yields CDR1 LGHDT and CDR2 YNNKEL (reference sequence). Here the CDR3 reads CASSPGTGPFRELFF. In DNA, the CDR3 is TGTGCCAGCAGCCCCGGGACAGGGCCGTTTAGGGAGCTGTTTTTT.

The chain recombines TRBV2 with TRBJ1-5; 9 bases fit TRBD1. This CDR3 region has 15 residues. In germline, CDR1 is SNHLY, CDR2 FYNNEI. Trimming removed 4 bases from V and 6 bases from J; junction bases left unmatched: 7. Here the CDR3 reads CASSVGDRVGQPQHF. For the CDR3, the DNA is TGTGCCAGCAGTGTAGGGGACAGGGTTGGTCAGCCCCAGCATTTT.

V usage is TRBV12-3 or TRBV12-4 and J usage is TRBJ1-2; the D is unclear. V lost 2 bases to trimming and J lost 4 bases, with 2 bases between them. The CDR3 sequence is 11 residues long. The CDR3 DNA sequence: TGTGCCAGCAGTTTACGCTATGGCTACACCTTC. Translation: CASSLRYGYTF.

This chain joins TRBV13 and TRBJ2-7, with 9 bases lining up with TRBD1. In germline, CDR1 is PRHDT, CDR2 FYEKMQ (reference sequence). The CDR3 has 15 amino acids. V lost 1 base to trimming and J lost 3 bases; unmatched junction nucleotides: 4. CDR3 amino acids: CASSLVGQGIYEQYV. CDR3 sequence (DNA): TGTGCCAGCAGCTTAGTGGGACAGGGTATCTACGAGCAGTACGTC.

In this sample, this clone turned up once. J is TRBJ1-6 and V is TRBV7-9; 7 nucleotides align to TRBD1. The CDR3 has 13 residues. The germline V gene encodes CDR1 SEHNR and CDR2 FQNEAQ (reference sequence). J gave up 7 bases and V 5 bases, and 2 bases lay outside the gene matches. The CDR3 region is CASSTTGNSPLHF. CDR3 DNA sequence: TGTGCCAGCAGCACGACAGGGAATTCACCCCTCCACTTT. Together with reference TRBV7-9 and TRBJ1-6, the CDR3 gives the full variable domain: DTGVSQNPRHKITKRGQNVTFRCDPISEHNRLYWYRQTLGQGPEFLTYFQNEAQLEKSRLLSDRFSAERPKGSFSTLEIQRTEQGDSAMYLCASSTTGNSPLHFGNGTRLTVT.

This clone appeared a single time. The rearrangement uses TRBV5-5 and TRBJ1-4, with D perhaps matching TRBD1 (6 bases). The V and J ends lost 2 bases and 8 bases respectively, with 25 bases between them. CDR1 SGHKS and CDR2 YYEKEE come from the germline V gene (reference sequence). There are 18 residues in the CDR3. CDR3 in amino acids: CASSLTVIFGGRGEKLFF. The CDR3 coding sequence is TGTGCCAGCAGCTTAACGGTCATATTCGGGGGGCGAGGGGAAAAACTGTTTTTT.

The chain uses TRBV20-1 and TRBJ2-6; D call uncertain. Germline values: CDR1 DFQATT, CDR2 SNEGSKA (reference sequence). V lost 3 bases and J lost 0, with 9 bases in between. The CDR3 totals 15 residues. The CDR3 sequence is CSASLELSGANVLTF. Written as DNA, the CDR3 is TGCAGTGCTAGTTTAGAGCTCTCTGGGGCCAACGTCCTGACTTTC.

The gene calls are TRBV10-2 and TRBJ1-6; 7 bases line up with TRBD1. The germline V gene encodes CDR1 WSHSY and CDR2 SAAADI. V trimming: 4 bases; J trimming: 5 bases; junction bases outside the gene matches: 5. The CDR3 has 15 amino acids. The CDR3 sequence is CASSAADRNNSPLHF. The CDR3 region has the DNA TGCGCCAGCAGTGCCGCGGACAGGAATAATTCACCCCTCCACTTT.

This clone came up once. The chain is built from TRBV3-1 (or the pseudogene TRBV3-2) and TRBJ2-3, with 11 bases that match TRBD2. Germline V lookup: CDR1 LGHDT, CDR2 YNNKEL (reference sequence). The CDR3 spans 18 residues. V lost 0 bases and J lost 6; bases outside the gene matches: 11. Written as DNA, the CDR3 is TGTGCCAGCAGCCAAGATTCGTATAGCGGGGGGGCCTTGGATACGCAGTATTTT. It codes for CASSQDSYSGGALDTQYF.

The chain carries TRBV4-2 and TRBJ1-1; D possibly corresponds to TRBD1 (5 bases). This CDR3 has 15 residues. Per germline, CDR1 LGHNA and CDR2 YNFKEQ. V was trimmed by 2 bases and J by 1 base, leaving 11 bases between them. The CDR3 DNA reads TGTGCCAGCAGCCAACCGGGACTCGCGAACACTGAAGCTTTCTTT. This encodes CASSQPGLANTEAFF.